The 22 T cell receptor beta chains reported below all come from one sample, sequenced in a study of T cells in Graves' hyperthyroidism and ophthalmopathy. Authors of the study amplified TCR beta CDR3 regions from RNA transcripts. Using the HTBI primer set, a first-round RT-PCR was run on the TCR CDR3. TCRdb called the multiplex PCR reads again in MiXCR, with one record for every CDR3 protein. Among around 440,000 distinct CDR3 sequences, more than 15% were seen once, and the ten largest hold 12% to 15%. The sequenced sample was blood. Every receptor here comes from a young woman with Graves' hyperthyroidism.

This clonotype was seen more than once but under ten times. The chain carries TRBV18 and TRBJ2-3; a weak D match, TRBD2 (7 bases). The CDR3 length is 14 residues. Trimming cost V 6 bases and J 6 bases, with 16 bases left between them. CDR1 is KGHSH and CDR2 is LQKENI in the germline V gene. CDR3 amino acids: CASSSTPGGDTQYF. The CDR3 DNA reads TGTGCCAGCTCGTCTACTCCGGGGGGCGATACGCAGTATTTT.

The table lists this clonotype with many counts. V usage is TRBV5-1 and J usage is TRBJ2-2; TRBD2 might be the D (5 bases). Per germline, CDR1 SGHRS and CDR2 YFSETQ. The CDR3 length is 13 residues. The V and J ends lost 5 bases and 14 bases respectively, with 19 bases between them. CDR3 DNA sequence: TGCGCCAGCAGGATCGGCAGTGGGAGCGACCTGTTTTTT. Translated, it gives CASRIGSGSDLFF.

CDR3 region: CASSDATGGVNTEAFF. CDR3 nucleotide sequence: TGTGCCAGCAGTGACGCTACAGGGGGAGTCAACACTGAAGCTTTCTTT. The chain carries TRBV25-1 and TRBJ1-1, with 8 bases fitting TRBD1. This CDR3 is 16 amino acids long. CDR1 is MGHDK, CDR2 SYGVNS, per germline. V trimming: 3 bases; J trimming: 2 bases; junction bases outside the gene matches: 8.

The chain uses TRBV9 and TRBJ1-6; TRBD1 agrees at 8 bases. The V and J ends lost 3 bases and 6 bases, in that order; junction bases with no gene match: 17. The CDR3 consists of 19 residues. Germline-derived CDR1 and CDR2 are SGDLS and YYNGEE. CDR3 sequence reads: CASSDGGGQGFFANSPLHF. The CDR3 nucleotides are TGTGCCAGCAGCGATGGAGGTGGACAGGGATTTTTCGCTAATTCACCCCTCCACTTT.

This clonotype was seen a handful of times. This sequence joins TRBV7-6 and TRBJ1-4; the D gene is possibly TRBD1 (6 bases). Germline V gene lookup returns CDR1 SGHVS and CDR2 FNYEAQ. V shed 1 base and J shed 4 bases, with 19 bases lying between them. The length of the CDR3 is 18 residues. Here the CDR3 reads CASSLGPGADSGNEKLFF. CDR3 nucleotides: TGTGCCAGCAGCTTAGGTCCGGGGGCGGACTCGGGTAATGAAAAACTGTTTTTT.

The chain uses TRBV5-5 and TRBJ2-5; the match to TRBD2 covers 14 bases. CDR1 and CDR2 (germline): SGHKS, YYEKEE (reference sequence). V trimming: 2 bases; J trimming: 5 bases; junction bases outside the gene matches: 5. The CDR3 runs 16 residues. CDR3 nucleotides: TGTGCCAGCAGCTTCGGACTAGCGGGAGGAGGGGAGACCCAGTACTTC. Translation: CASSFGLAGGGETQYF.

With respect to this clonotype: A read error may produce the germline difference seen at one junction end. The chain links TRBV12-3 or TRBV12-4 to TRBJ2-1; no clear D. The CDR3 is 14 amino acids. This CDR3 reads CASTLPGIYDEQFF. CDR3 nucleotides: TGTGCCAGCACCCTACCGGGTATCTACGATGAGCAGTTCTTC.

This clonotype was counted a few times. This chain's CDR3 is CAIKEGASEKLFF. The CDR3 coding sequence is TGTGCCATCAAGGAGGGTGCGAGTGAAAAACTGTTTTTT. The V gene is TRBV10-3, the J gene TRBJ1-4, with D hard to call. Germline values: CDR1 ENHRY, CDR2 SYGVKD. Trimming cost V 7 bases and J 7 bases, with 13 bases left between them. CDR3 size: 13 residues.

This clonotype appeared a few times. This CDR3 is CASRPGLAGGYTDTQYF. The CDR3 DNA follows: TGTGCCAGCAGGCCGGGACTAGCGGGGGGATACACAGATACGCAGTATTTT. J is TRBJ2-3 and V is TRBV6-1, with 15 bases lining up with TRBD2. This CDR3 spans 17 amino acids. The V segment lost 6 bases and the J segment 2 bases; nucleotides outside the gene matches: 6. Germline values: CDR1 MNHNS, CDR2 SASEGT.

This clonotype was seen ten or more times. The rearrangement links TRBV7-2 to TRBJ2-7; perhaps TRBD1 as D (6 bases). The germline V and J ends were trimmed by 6 bases and 3 bases, with 12 bases remaining between them. Per the germline V gene, CDR1 is SGHTA and CDR2 is FQGNSA. The length of the CDR3 is 13 residues. The DNA of the CDR3 is TGTGCCAGCAGAAAGGGGGATATCTACGAGCAGTACTTC. Protein product: CASRKGDIYEQYF.

The table lists this clonotype with a few counts. The gene calls are TRBV19 and TRBJ1-1; 7 bases fit TRBD1. The CDR3 length is 15 residues. Germline CDR1 LNHDA, CDR2 SQIVND (reference sequence). With 6 bases clipped from V and 4 bases from J, the junction kept 11 bases outside the gene matches. This chain's CDR3 is CASRRTGSLPTEAFF. The CDR3 nucleotides are TGTGCCAGTAGGCGGACAGGAAGCTTACCCACTGAAGCTTTCTTT.

This chain uses TRBV5-1 with TRBJ2-7, with no clear D. CDR1 SGHRS and CDR2 YFSETQ come from the germline V gene. The CDR3 sequence is 15 residues long. V was clipped by 0 bases and J by 0 bases, with 10 bases between them. Here the CDR3 DNA reads TGCGCCAGCAGCTTGGGGACCTCCTCCTCCTACGAGCAGTACTTC. As protein: CASSLGTSSSYEQYF.

On this clonotype itself: A much larger clone sits a single nucleotide away, making a read error possible. The chain carries TRBV6-2 or TRBV6-3 and TRBJ1-5; no definite D call. CDR3 length: 14 amino acids. Germline V gives CDR1 MNHEY, CDR2 SVGEGT. The CDR3 DNA reads as TGTGCCGGCAGGAGACTGAATAGCAATCAGCCCCAGCATTTT. Translation gives CAGRRLNSNQPQHF.

This clonotype was detected many times. The genes are TRBV2 and TRBJ2-1, with 7 bases that match TRBD1. The CDR3 runs to 14 residues. Unmatched junction bases numbered 10, after V lost 6 bases and J lost 8 bases. CDR1 is SNHLY, CDR2 FYNNEI, per germline. The CDR3 DNA reads TGTGCCAGCAGGGGGGAGACAGGGACGCATGAGCAGTTCTTC. It yields the protein CASRGETGTHEQFF.

This clonotype appeared many times. In DNA form, the CDR3 reads TGTGCCAGCAGTTTAGGGACAGGGACGTGGGAGCAGTACTTC. This gives the protein CASSLGTGTWEQYF. The rearrangement uses TRBV12-3 or TRBV12-4 and TRBJ2-7; the match to TRBD1 covers 8 bases. Losses at the gene ends were 1 base for V and 7 bases for J; bases not matched to a gene: 6. The CDR3 has 14 amino acids.

This clonotype was detected a few times. The rearrangement links TRBV19 to TRBJ2-1; 7 bases align to TRBD2. The CDR3 contains 17 residues. V shed 4 bases and J 7 bases; nucleotides not matched to a gene: 16. Germline loops: CDR1 LNHDA, CDR2 SQIVND (reference sequence). CDR3 residues: CASSTDLGGNYLNEQFF. The CDR3 DNA follows: TGTGCCAGTAGTACGGACCTGGGAGGGAACTACCTTAATGAGCAGTTCTTC.

This clonotype was counted at least ten times. The gene calls are TRBV9 and TRBJ2-7, with 10 bases that match TRBD1. Germline CDR1 is SGDLS and CDR2 is YYNGEE. V shed 0 bases, J shed 1 base, and the junction held 1 base outside the gene matches. The CDR3 contains 15 residues. CDR3 residues: CASSVGDRGSYEQYF. The CDR3 DNA reads as TGTGCCAGCAGCGTAGGGGACAGGGGATCCTACGAGCAGTACTTC.

This clonotype was seen only a few times. This chain uses TRBV6-2 or TRBV6-3 with TRBJ1-5; D perhaps matches TRBD1 (5 bases). The CDR3 covers 19 residues. Germline CDR1 MNHEY, CDR2 SVGEGT. V gave up 1 base and J gave up 4 bases, with 23 bases separating them. CDR3 protein: CASSYWTTGGLGGNQPQHF. CDR3 coding DNA: TGTGCCAGCAGTTACTGGACAACCGGTGGACTGGGTGGGAATCAGCCCCAGCATTTT.

A few counts support this clonotype. J is TRBJ2-5 and V is TRBV27; a weak D match, TRBD2 (5 bases). Germline CDR1 reads MNHEY; CDR2 reads SMNVEV (reference sequence). This CDR3 contains 15 residues. V was trimmed by 11 bases and J by 3 bases, leaving 22 bases between them. In nucleotides, the CDR3 is TGTGCCTGCGGCGAGGCTTGGAGGTTTAAAGAGACCCAGTACTTC. Amino acids: CACGEAWRFKETQYF.

This clonotype was recorded many times. V is TRBV6-1 and J is TRBJ2-1, with TRBD2 matching over 9 bases. Germline trimming cut 0 bases from V and 0 bases from J; bases unmatched to any gene: 9. CDR3 size: 19 residues. In germline, CDR1 is MNHNS, CDR2 SASEGT. CDR3 in DNA: TGTGCCAGCAGTGAAGCCGGAGCGGGAGGCCGGAGCTCCTACAATGAGCAGTTCTTC. It translates to CASSEAGAGGRSSYNEQFF.

This sequence joins TRBV15 and TRBJ2-1; 7 bases line up with TRBD1. V shed 6 bases, J shed 4 bases, and the junction held 9 bases outside the gene matches. The CDR3 length is 15 residues. Germline V lookup: CDR1 LNHNV, CDR2 YYDKDF (reference sequence). The CDR3 reads CATRSPWDRYNEQFF. The CDR3 DNA reads as TGTGCCACCAGGAGTCCGTGGGACAGATACAATGAGCAGTTCTTC.

This clonotype was recorded at least ten times. The rearrangement links TRBV6-2 or TRBV6-3 to TRBJ2-3; the D gene is possibly TRBD2 (6 bases). Trimming left V 0 bases short and J 0 bases short, with 13 bases between. The CDR3 has 17 amino acids. Germline CDR1 MNHEY, CDR2 SVGEGT. CDR3 protein: CASSYSTGDGSTDTQYF. CDR3 nucleotide sequence: TGTGCCAGCAGTTACTCGACGGGGGACGGTAGCACAGATACGCAGTATTTT.